This record concerns one TCR beta chain sequence. This sample is drawn from a study of blood T cell repertoires in COVID-19. At the level of the study: Nucleic acid was either cDNA or gDNA, and it came from T cells, B-cell-depleted T cells, or PBMCs.

The repertoire was sequenced with immunoSEQ multiplex PCR; TCRdb's copy has only in-frame clones and lacks some. The sample has around 230,000 clones; around 86% are singletons. The V gene's germline CDR1 is SNHLY and CDR2 FYNNEI. V was clipped by 6 bases and J by 3 bases, with 9 bases between them. There are 12 residues in the CDR3. The V gene is TRBV2, the J gene TRBJ2-7; D unresolved. The sequence came from a young man who had recovered from COVID-19. What was sequenced was peripheral blood. For the CDR3, the DNA is TGTGCCAGCAGCTTGCACGGCTACGAGCAGTACTTC. It specifies CASSLHGYEQYF.